Sequencing of this T cell receptor (beta chain) was carried out in a study of Graves' ophthalmopathy and Graves' hyperthyroidism. Study context: By definition, stable hyperthyroidism involved no ophthalmopathy within 18 months of follow-up.

CDR3 length: 13 amino acids. In germline, CDR1 is SGHTA, CDR2 FQGNSA. The V gene lost 3 bases and the J gene lost 0 bases, with 6 bases spanning the gap. General study findings and limits: Ophthalmopathy versus stable hyperthyroidism: 13-signature model gave roughly 88% sensitivity, 75% to 82% specificity.

This clonotype was picked up many times. The antigen is unknown. RNA transcripts were the template, and TCR beta CDR3 regions were amplified from them. First-round RT-PCR employed HTBI primers, with a second-round multiplex PCR after it. A single record per CDR3 protein comes from TCRdb applying MiXCR to the multiplex PCR reads. This table holds around 1,000,000 distinct CDR3 sequences, about 40% found once. Among the exclusions were patients with other autoimmune diseases, uncontrolled infections, pregnancy or lactation. The genes are TRBV7-2 and TRBJ2-7, with D hard to call. Sequences were obtained from peripheral blood or thyroid tissue (not recorded which). The sequence was collected from an adult man with Graves' hyperthyroidism. CDR3: CASSLAISYEQYF. In DNA, the CDR3 is TGTGCCAGCAGCTTGGCCATCTCCTACGAGCAGTACTTC.